Sequencing of this T cell receptor (beta chain) was carried out in a study of shared T cell receptors in the human thymus (dated by TCRdb to 2020 to 2023). Concerning the study at large: The study examined how self-reactive, shared T-cell receptor alpha chains are generated in the human thymus.

The library was built by means of the immunoSEQ multiplex PCR assay. TCRdb took over this immuneACCESS table, retaining in-frame rearrangements with V and J assigned. Such tables are incomplete; in checked studies, under half of the missing clones stem from an unresolved V gene, and the remainder is unexplained. This sample comprises 720,000 or so clones, 70% to 90% of them detected only once. The top ten constitute around 0.01% of the sample. Ends trimmed: V by 3 bases, J by 2 bases; bases unmatched to a gene: 8. The CDR3 has 16 amino acids, counting the end cysteine and phenylalanine. Solely the CDR3 DNA is kept, with 48 bases framed from the first base. The germline V gene encodes CDR1 SGHRS and CDR2 YFSETQ. With regard to this clone: Its antigen remains undetermined. Base quality data are lacking; no much larger clone is found one base away.

These data were also filed under a second study, of human thymus T cells. The second investigation adds: Donors were immunologically healthy infants undergoing open corrective cardiac surgery for congenital heart defects in Finland. Thymus tissue was collected as surgical resects that were removed during corrective cardiac surgery. Both the thymic and the peripheral blood repertoires appeared to show biased V and J gene segment usage. According to the related research, thymic TCR repertoires were highly overlapping among unrelated individuals. The study used fewer than ten infant thymus samples plus four related peripheral blood samples to characterize TCR alpha and beta repertoires. The infant donors were about 6 to 250 days old, and the cohort included about 6 males and two females. After being mechanically released from the tissue, thymocytes were kept at -70 degrees C in pellets of about 8.5-32 million cells. Genomic DNA was extracted from frozen cell pellets with a QIAsymphony instrument. Using the immunoSEQ multiplex PCR assay, the TCRB and TCRAD loci were amplified from a standardized quantity of quality-controlled genomic DNA. Amplicons spanned the V(D)J region at a length sufficient to cover the CDR3 and identify V and J genes. The amplicons were sequenced on an Illumina platform via the commercial immunoSEQ service. Primer bias and sequencing errors were corrected as previously described, and TCRAD and TCRB definitions were based on the IMGT database. The repertoires were analysed using immunoSEQ Analyzer 3.0 and VDJTools for basic statistics, V/J segment usage, diversity estimates, rarefaction and pairwise overlap. To estimate diversity, the Chao1, ChaoE, Efron-Thisted, Shannon and inverse Simpson indices were applied, and diversity was also estimated on datasets down-sampled to the smallest sample. For repertoire overlap, CDR3 nucleotide sequence, V gene and J gene had to match strictly, and clustering was done by Jaccard-based multidimensional scaling. On average, thymus samples yielded 750,000 to 1,000,000 unique TCRB clonotypes, whereas blood samples yielded about 80,000.

The chain uses TRBV5-1 and TRBJ2-1, with 7 junctional bases fitting TRBD1. Sequencing used thymocytes. This TCR came from a girl under three years old with a congenital heart defect. Donor details come from another sample of the same person, matched by shared clones. CDR3 reads: CASSWTPTGPYNEQFF. The nucleotides read TGCGCCAGCAGCTGGACCCCGACAGGGCCCTACAATGAGCAGTTCTTC.